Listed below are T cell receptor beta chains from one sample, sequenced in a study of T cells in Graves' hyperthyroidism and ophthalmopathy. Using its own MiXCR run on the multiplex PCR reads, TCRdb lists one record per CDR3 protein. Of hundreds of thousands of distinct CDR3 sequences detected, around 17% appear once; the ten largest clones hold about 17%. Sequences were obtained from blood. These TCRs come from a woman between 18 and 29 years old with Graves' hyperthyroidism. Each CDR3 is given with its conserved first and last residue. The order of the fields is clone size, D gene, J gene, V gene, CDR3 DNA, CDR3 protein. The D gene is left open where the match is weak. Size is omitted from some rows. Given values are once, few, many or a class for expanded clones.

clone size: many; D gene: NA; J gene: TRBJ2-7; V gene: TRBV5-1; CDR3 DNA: TGCGCCAGCAGCTTGGACCCCCGGGGCCACTACGAGCAGTACTTC; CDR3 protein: CASSLDPRGHYEQYF
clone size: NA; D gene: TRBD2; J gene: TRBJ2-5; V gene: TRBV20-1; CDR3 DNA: TGCAGTGCTAGTGAGGGACTACGAGAGACCCAGTACTTC; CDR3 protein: CSASEGLRETQYF
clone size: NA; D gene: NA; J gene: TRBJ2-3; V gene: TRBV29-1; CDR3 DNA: TGCAGCGTTGAACGGGGAGACACAGATACGCAGTATTTT; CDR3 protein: CSVERGDTDTQYF
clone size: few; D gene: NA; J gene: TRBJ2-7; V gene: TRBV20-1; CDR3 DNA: TGCAGTGCTAGAGACCCGGGCAGGGCGGGCCCCTACGAGCAGTACTTC; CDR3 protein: CSARDPGRAGPYEQYF
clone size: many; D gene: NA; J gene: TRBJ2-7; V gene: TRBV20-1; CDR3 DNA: TGCAGTGCTAGACAAGACAGTGTCCTTATCGAGCAGTACTTC; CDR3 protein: CSARQDSVLIEQYF
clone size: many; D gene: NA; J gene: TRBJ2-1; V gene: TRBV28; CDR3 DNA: TGTGCCAGCAGTTTAGAGGGAAAGCAGTTCTTC; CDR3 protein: CASSLEGKQFF
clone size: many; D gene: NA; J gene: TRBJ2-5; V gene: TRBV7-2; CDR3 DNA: TGTGCCAGCAGCCGCCAAGGGTGGAGAGAGACCCAGTACTTC; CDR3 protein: CASSRQGWRETQYF
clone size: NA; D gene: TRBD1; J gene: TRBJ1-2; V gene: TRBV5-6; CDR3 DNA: TGTGCCAGCAGCTCACGACAGGGGGCGTCGCGGGGCTACACCTTC; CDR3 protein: CASSSRQGASRGYTF
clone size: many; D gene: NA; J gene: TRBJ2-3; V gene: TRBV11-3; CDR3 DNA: TGTGCCAGCAGCTGGACTACCGACACAGATACGCAGTATTTT; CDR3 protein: CASSWTTDTDTQYF
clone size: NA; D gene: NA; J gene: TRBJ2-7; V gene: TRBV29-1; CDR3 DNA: TGCAGCGCTGACCCCCGGGACCAACACTACGAGCAGTACTTC; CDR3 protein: CSADPRDQHYEQYF
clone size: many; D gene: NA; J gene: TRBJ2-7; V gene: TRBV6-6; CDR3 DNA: TGTGCCAGCAGTTACTCGGGCGAGATCGGGCAGTACTTC; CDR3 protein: CASSYSGEIGQYF
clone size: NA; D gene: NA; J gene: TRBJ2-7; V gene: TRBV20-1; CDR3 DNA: TGCAGTGCTGGATCCAGCGCCCACGAGCAGTACTTC; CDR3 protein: CSAGSSAHEQYF
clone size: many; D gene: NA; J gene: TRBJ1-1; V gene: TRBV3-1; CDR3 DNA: TGTGCCAGCAGCCAAGGTTACAGGGAAGCTTTCTTT; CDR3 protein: CASSQGYREAFF
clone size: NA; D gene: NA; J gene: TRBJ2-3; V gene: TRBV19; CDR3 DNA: TGTGCCTCCTTAAGGAGGGGGCAGAGTGGAGATACGCAGTATTTT; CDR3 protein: CASLRRGQSGDTQYF
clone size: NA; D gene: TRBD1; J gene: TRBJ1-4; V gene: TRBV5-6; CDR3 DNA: TGTGCCAGCAGCTTGGGACAGGGTTCAGGTGAAAAACTGTTTTTT; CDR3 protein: CASSLGQGSGEKLFF
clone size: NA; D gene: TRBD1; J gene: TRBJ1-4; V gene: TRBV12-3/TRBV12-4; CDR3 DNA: TGTGCCAGCAGTTGGACAGGCGTTGAAAAACTGTTTTTT; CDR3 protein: CASSWTGVEKLFF
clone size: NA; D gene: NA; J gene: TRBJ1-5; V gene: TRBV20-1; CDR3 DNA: TGCAGTGCTGGAGGGTCTCCTAGCAATCAGCCCCAGCATTTT; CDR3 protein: CSAGGSPSNQPQHF
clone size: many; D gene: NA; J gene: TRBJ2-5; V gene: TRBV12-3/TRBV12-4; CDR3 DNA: TGTGCCAGCAGTTTATACGCGGTAGGGGGAGAGACCCAGTACTTC; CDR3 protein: CASSLYAVGGETQYF
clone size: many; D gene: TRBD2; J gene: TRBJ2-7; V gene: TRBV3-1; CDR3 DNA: TGTGCCAGCAGCCAAGATCTAGCGGGAGGGAGCTCCTACGAGCAGTACTTC; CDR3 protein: CASSQDLAGGSSYEQYF
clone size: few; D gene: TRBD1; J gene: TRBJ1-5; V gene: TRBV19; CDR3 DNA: TGTGCCAGCTCCGACAGGGCCTATAGCAATCAGCCCCAGCATTTT; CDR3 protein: CASSDRAYSNQPQHF
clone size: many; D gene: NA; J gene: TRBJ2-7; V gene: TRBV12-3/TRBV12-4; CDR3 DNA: TGTGCCAGCAGTAAACGGGGGCCCTCCTACGAGCAGTACTTC; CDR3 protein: CASSKRGPSYEQYF
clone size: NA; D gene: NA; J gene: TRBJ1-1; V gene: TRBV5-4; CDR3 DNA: TGTGCCAGCAGTGTTGCCCCTGTGGGGATGAACACTGAAGCTTTCTTT; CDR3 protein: CASSVAPVGMNTEAFF
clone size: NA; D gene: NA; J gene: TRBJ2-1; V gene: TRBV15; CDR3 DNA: TGTGCCACCAGCGGCAGTAGGACATCCTCCTACGAGCAGTTCTTC; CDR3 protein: CATSGSRTSSYEQFF
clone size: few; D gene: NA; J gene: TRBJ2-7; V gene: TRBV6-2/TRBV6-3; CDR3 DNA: TGTGCCAGCAGTTATGGGGCTAGTGAGCAGTACTTC; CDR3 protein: CASSYGASEQYF
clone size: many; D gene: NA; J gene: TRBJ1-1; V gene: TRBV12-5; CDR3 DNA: TGTGCTAGTGGTTTGGTTGTGGGGTTCGGGAACACTGAAGCTTTCTTT; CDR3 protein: CASGLVVGFGNTEAFF
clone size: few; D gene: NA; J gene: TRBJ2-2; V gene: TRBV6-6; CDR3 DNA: TGTGCCAGCAGTTACTACGCCATGAACACCGGGGAGCTGTTTTTT; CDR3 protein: CASSYYAMNTGELFF
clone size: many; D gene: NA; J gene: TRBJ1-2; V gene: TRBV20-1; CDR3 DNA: TGCAGTGCTACCCGACAGGCTCAGGGCTACACCTTC; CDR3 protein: CSATRQAQGYTF
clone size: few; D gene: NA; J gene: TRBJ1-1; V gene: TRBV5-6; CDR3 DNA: TGTGCCAGCAGCGGGGGGCTGGGAAGAGCTTTCTTT; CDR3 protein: CASSGGLGRAFF
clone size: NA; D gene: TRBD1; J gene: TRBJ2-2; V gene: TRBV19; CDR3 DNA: TGTGCCAGTAGTATAGACGACAGGGTGACCGGGGAGCTGTTTTTT; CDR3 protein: CASSIDDRVTGELFF
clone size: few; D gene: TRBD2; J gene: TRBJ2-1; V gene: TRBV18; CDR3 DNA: TGTGCCAGCTCACCAGGGATAGCGGGGATCTACAATGAGCAGTTCTTC; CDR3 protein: CASSPGIAGIYNEQFF
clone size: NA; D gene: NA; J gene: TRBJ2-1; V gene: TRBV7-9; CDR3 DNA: TGTGCCAGCAGCCCCGGACTCCCCAATGAGCAGTTCTTC; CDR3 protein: CASSPGLPNEQFF
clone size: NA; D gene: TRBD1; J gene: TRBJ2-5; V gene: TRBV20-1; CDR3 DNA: TGCAGTGCTCAGGACAGGGGGCAAGAGACCCAGTACTTC; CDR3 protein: CSAQDRGQETQYF
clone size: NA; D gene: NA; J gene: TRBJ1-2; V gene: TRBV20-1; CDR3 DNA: TGCAGTGCTCAAGACCCTGGGGACTATGGCTACACCTTC; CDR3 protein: CSAQDPGDYGYTF
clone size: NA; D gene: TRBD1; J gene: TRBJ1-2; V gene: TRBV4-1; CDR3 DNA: TGCGCCAGCAGCCACCCCGGACAGGGTTATGGCTACACCTTC; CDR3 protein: CASSHPGQGYGYTF
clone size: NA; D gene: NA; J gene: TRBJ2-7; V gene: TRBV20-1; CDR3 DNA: TGCAGTGCTAGAACCCCCGGGACGCGAGCCTACGAGCAGTACTTC; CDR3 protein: CSARTPGTRAYEQYF
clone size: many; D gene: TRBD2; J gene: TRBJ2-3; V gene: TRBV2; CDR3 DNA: TGTGCCAGCAGTGACGACGGGAGGGTAAACACAGATACGCAGTATTTT; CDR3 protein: CASSDDGRVNTDTQYF
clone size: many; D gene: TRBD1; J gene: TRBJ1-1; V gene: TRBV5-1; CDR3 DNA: TGCGCCAGCAGCTTGGGACAGGGTGTGCCTGAAGCTTTCTTT; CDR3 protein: CASSLGQGVPEAFF
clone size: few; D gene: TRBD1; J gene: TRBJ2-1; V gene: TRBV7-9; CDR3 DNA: TGTGCCAGCAGCGCTCCAGGGGGCAAGGTCAATGAGCAGTTCTTC; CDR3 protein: CASSAPGGKVNEQFF
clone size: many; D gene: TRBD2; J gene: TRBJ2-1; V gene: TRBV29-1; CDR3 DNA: TGCAGCGTTGATCGGGGGGAGGGGTACAATGAGCAGTTCTTC; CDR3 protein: CSVDRGEGYNEQFF
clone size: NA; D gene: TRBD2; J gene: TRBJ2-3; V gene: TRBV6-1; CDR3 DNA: TGTGCCAGCACTAGCGGGGGGCCGCTGAGCGCAGATACGCAGTATTTT; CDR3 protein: CASTSGGPLSADTQYF
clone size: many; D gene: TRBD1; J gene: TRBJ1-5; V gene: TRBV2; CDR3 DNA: TGTGCCAGCAAAGGGACAGTTAATAGCAATCAGCCCCAGCATTTT; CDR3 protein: CASKGTVNSNQPQHF
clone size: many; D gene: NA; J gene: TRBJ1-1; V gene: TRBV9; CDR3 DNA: TGTGCCAGCAGCGTAGAGGCGGGACGATCGAACACTGAAGCTTTCTTT; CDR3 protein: CASSVEAGRSNTEAFF
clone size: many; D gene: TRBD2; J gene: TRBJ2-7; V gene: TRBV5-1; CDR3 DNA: TGCGCCAGCAGCTTGCCTAGCGGGAGTGGCGAGCAGTACTTC; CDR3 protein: CASSLPSGSGEQYF
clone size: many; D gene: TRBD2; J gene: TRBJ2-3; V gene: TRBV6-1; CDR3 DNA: TGTGCCAGCAGGCTTCTAGCGGGGGGGCGGAATACGCAGTATTTT; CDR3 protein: CASRLLAGGRNTQYF
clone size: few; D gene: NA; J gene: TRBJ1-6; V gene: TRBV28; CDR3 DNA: TGTGCCTGCAGTTCCCCCCTCCACTTT; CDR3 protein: CACSSPLHF
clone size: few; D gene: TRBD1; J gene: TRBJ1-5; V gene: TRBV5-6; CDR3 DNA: TGTGCCAGCAGCTACATGGACAGGGGGCTGATGCAGCCCCAGCATTTT; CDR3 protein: CASSYMDRGLMQPQHF
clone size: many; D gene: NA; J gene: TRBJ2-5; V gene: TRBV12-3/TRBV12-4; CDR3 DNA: TGTGCCAGCAGCTCCAGACTAGGAGTGGTCGAGACCCAGTACTTC; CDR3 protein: CASSSRLGVVETQYF
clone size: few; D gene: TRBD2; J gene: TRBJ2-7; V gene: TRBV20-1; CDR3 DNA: TGCAGTGCTAGGAGGACTAGCGGGGGATTCACCTACGAGCAGTACTTC; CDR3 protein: CSARRTSGGFTYEQYF
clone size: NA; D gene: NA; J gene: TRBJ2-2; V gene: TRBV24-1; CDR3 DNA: TGTGCCACCAGTGGGAACGGAGACACCGGGGAGCTGTTTTTT; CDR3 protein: CATSGNGDTGELFF
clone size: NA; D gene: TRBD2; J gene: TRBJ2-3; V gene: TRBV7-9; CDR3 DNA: TGTGCCAGCAGCTTACTAGCGGGAATAGACACAGATACGCAGTATTTT; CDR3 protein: CASSLLAGIDTDTQYF
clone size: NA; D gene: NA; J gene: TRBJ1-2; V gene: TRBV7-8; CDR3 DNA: TGTGCCAGCAGCTTGAACAGTCTCGGCTACACCTTC; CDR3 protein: CASSLNSLGYTF
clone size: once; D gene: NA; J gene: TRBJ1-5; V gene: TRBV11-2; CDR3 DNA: TGTGCCAGCAGCCTCCTAGGAGGGGGGGGCCAGCCCCAGCATTTT; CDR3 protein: CASSLLGGGGQPQHF
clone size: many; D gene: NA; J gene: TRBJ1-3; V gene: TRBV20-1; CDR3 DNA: TGCAGTGCCCCGGTGCTGGACTTCTCTGGAAACACCATATATTTT; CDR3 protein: CSAPVLDFSGNTIYF
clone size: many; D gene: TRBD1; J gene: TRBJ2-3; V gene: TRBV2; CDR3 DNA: TGTGCCAGCAGTGAGGAGACAGGGGTCCTGGTGGGGTCAGATACGCAGTATTTT; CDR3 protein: CASSEETGVLVGSDTQYF
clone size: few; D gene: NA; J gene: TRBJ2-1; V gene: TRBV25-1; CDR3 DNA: TGTGCCAGCAGCCAGAATCAGGGAGGTACTTACAATGAGCAGTTCTTC; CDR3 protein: CASSQNQGGTYNEQFF